This TCR beta chain was obtained from a study of CD8 T cells in ankylosing spondylitis. TCRdb used MiXCR to reprocess the 5' RACE reads, holding one entry per CDR3 protein. The sample contains 150,000 to 250,000 distinct CDR3 sequences, around 13% of which appear only once. General study findings and limits: Among TCR beta sequences, a motif of 7 to 9 highly homologous variants appeared characteristic of ankylosing spondylitis blood. Disease-linked clones reportedly concentrated significantly in matched ankylosing spondylitis synovial fluid.

Only a few counts were recorded for this clonotype. No antigen is known for it. The junction had 10 bases not matched to a gene; V was cut back by 5 bases and J by 4 bases. Germline V gene data show CDR1 as PRHDT and CDR2 as FYEKMQ (reference sequence). There are 16 residues in the CDR3. This TCR came from a male donor with ankylosing spondylitis or in good health (not recorded which). Sequencing was performed on blood, either unsorted or a sorted T cell fraction (not recorded which). This chain uses TRBV13 with TRBJ2-3, with TRBD2 identical over 9 bases. The CDR3 coding sequence is TGTGCCAGCAGCCCCCCGCGGGAGGGCCATGCAGATACGCAGTATTTT. This gives the protein CASSPPREGHADTQYF. The full variable domain, in which reference TRBV13 and TRBJ2-3 provide the parts outside the CDR3, is AAGVIQSPRHLIKEKRETATLKCYPIPRHDTVYWYQQGPGQDPQFLISFYEKMQSDKGSIPDRFSAQQFSDYHSELNMSSLELGDSALYFCASSPPREGHADTQYFGPGTRLTVL.